This TCR beta chain was identified during a study of cytomegalovirus exposure and HLA in healthy donors. Study-wide points: A later analysis reported that several of the most significant clusters appeared to be linked to common viral pathogens, among them Epstein-Barr virus. In a later analysis, TCR beta V- and J-gene trimming was associated with a missense DCLRE1C variant.

As regards this clone: Its specificity is unknown.

Germline V CDR1 and CDR2: MNHEY, SMNVEV (reference sequence). This CDR3 is 14 amino acids long. The V gene end was trimmed by 7 bases and the J gene end by 5 bases; junction bases not matched to a gene: 6. PCR used 60 Vbeta primers and 13 Jbeta primers. Using immunoSEQ multiplex PCR, the repertoire was profiled, and TCRdb retains in-frame clones only, with some absent. The sample contains over 85,000 clones, around four fifths of which appear only once. The sequenced sample was PBMCs. The rearrangement links TRBV27 to TRBJ2-1, with TRBD1 matching over 9 bases. This clonotype originated in a female donor in good health and CMV-seropositive. CDR3 sequence: CASTMTGGHNEQFF. The CDR3 DNA reads as TGTGCCAGCACCATGACAGGGGGTCACAATGAGCAGTTCTTC.